This T cell receptor beta chain was recovered during a study of vaccination and CD4 T cells after COVID-19. Study-wide context: The convalescents comprised six males and four females, two of them Hispanic. Study-wide results and caveats: Among those convalescent, a median around 89% of reactive clones emerged solely post-vaccination.

The table lists this clonotype with a few counts. Its specificity is not known. The assay that was used to sequence DNA from cultured CD4+ T cells was the Oncomine TCR Beta short-read assay. Each CDR3 protein gets one entry after TCRdb re-called the PCR reads with MiXCR. The data show 6,000 to 9,000 distinct CDR3 sequences, about 32% seen once. Treatment: roughly 11-day PBMC culture with coronavirus spike peptide pools or control peptides (ViraFEST assay). Prior to the COVID-19 pandemic (2011-2018), the unexposed donor's CD4+ T cells were collected. V lost 1 base and J lost 4, with 10 bases in between. CDR1 and CDR2 from the germline V gene are SGHAT and FQNNGV. This CDR3 has 14 residues.

This sequence originates from a human donor in good health. The sequencing input was CD4+ T cells from blood, cultured in vitro. The chain employs TRBV11-2 and TRBJ1-1; D is perhaps TRBD1 (6 bases). CDR3 region: CASSLAGVVTEAFF. For the CDR3, the DNA is TGTGCCAGCAGCTTAGCAGGGGTAGTCACTGAAGCTTTCTTT.